This passage covers 30 T cell receptor beta chains from one sample sequenced in a study of blood T cell repertoires in COVID-19. The data were produced by immunoSEQ multiplex PCR, yet TCRdb's version contains in-frame clones alone and is incomplete. This table holds approximately 210,000 clones, roughly 94% found once. The source material was peripheral blood. These TCRs come from a man aged 30-40 years with COVID-19, enrolled during active disease.

The gene calls are TRBV6-5 and TRBJ1-3, with a possible D match to TRBD1 (5 bases). CDR1 is MNHEY and CDR2 is SVGAGI in the germline V gene. V lost 0 bases to trimming and J lost 0 bases, with 9 bases between them. The CDR3 sequence is 16 residues long. DNA of the CDR3: TGTGCCAGCAGTTACTCCGGCGACAGCTCTGGAAACACCATATATTTT. Encoded protein: CASSYSGDSSGNTIYF.

The rearrangement joins TRBV5-1 to TRBJ1-1; D gene unclear. The CDR3 runs 13 residues. Germline V gene sequence: CDR1 SGHRS, CDR2 YFSETQ. Trimming cost V 1 base and J 1 base, with 5 bases left between them. The CDR3 nucleotides read TGCGCCAGCAGCTTGCAGTCGAACACTGAAGCTTTCTTT. This gives the protein CASSLQSNTEAFF.

The chain employs TRBV18 and TRBJ2-2; tentatively, D is TRBD1 (5 bases). Germline values: CDR1 KGHSH, CDR2 LQKENI. V was pared by 8 bases and J by 0 bases, with 19 bases between. This CDR3 has 17 residues. This chain's CDR3 is CASRSGRTSPNTGELFF. CDR3 nucleotides: TGTGCCAGCCGGTCAGGACGGACAAGTCCGAACACCGGGGAGCTGTTTTTT.

V usage is TRBV4-2 and J usage is TRBJ2-7, with 8 bases matching TRBD2. Germline V gene lookup returns CDR1 LGHNA and CDR2 YNFKEQ. The CDR3 extends over 16 amino acids. V was clipped by 1 base and J by 7 bases; unmatched bases: 12. In nucleotides, the CDR3 is TGTGCCAGCAGCCAAGGTACAGCGGGGGAACCCAGGGAGCAGTACTTC. Residues: CASSQGTAGEPREQYF.

This rearrangement joins TRBV10-3 to TRBJ1-2; TRBD1 is a possible D gene (5 bases). Trimming stripped 4 bases from V and 6 bases from J, with 12 bases between. The CDR3 extends over 13 amino acids. Looked up from germline, CDR1 is ENHRY and CDR2 is SYGVKD. In DNA, the CDR3 is TGTGCCATCAGTGGGGGGGACTTCAATGGCTACACCTTC. The encoded protein is CAISGGDFNGYTF.

This clone was counted once. This chain connects TRBV27 to TRBJ2-2; TRBD2 matches at 14 bases. The V segment lost 2 bases and the J segment 7 bases; nucleotides outside the gene matches: 6. Per the germline V gene, CDR1 is MNHEY and CDR2 is SMNVEV (reference sequence). This CDR3 region has 17 residues. The CDR3 DNA is TGTGCCAGCAGTTTAGGGACTAGCGGGGGTAACCACGGGGAGCTGTTTTTT. Its translation: CASSLGTSGGNHGELFF.

The chain uses TRBV10-1 and TRBJ2-7, with 9 bases fitting TRBD1. In germline, CDR1 is WNHNN, CDR2 SYGVQD (reference sequence). The ends lost 2 bases at V and 8 bases at J; junction bases unmatched: 13. The CDR3 is 16 amino acids. The CDR3 reads CASSEEAQGAGFQQYF. The CDR3 DNA follows: TGCGCCAGCAGTGAGGAAGCACAGGGGGCAGGTTTTCAGCAGTACTTC.

The rearrangement joins TRBV19 to TRBJ1-1; 7 bases line up with TRBD1. The V and J ends lost 9 bases and 4 bases, in that order; junction bases with no gene match: 11. Germline assignment: CDR1 LNHDA and CDR2 SQIVND (reference sequence). The CDR3 extends over 14 amino acids. CDR3 sequence: CASSTRDSGTEAFF. CDR3 coding DNA: TGTGCCAGCAGCACCCGGGACAGCGGCACTGAAGCTTTCTTT.

CDR3 amino acids: CASSASGGDMNNEQFF. As DNA, the CDR3 is TGTGCCAGCAGCGCGAGCGGGGGAGATATGAACAATGAGCAGTTCTTC. This chain connects TRBV7-6 to TRBJ2-1, with TRBD2 matching over 8 bases. Losses at the gene ends were 5 bases for V and 5 bases for J; bases not matched to a gene: 11. In germline, CDR1 is SGHVS, CDR2 FNYEAQ. The CDR3 is made up of 16 amino acids.

The chain employs TRBV5-6 and TRBJ1-1, with D possibly matching TRBD1 (6 bases). Between the trimmed V and J ends, which lost 4 bases and 4 bases, there was a span of 17 bases. Germline CDR1 and CDR2: SGHDT and YYEEEE. The CDR3 sequence is 15 residues long. CDR3 nucleotides: TGTGCCAGCAGCGGAGACCCGGGGGGGCGCACTGAAGCTTTCTTT. Protein sequence: CASSGDPGGRTEAFF.

The V gene is TRBV24-1, the J gene TRBJ2-5, with 7 nucleotides matching TRBD2. Trimming at V came to 4 bases and at J to 0 bases, leaving 10 bases not matched to a gene. Germline values: CDR1 KGHDR, CDR2 SFDVKD. CDR3 length: 17 residues. CDR3 sequence reads: CATSDGTGGSHQETQYF. In DNA form, the CDR3 reads TGTGCCACCAGTGACGGGACGGGAGGATCCCACCAAGAGACCCAGTACTTC.

The chain recombines TRBV19 with TRBJ1-2, with a possible D match to TRBD1 (5 bases). Trimming took 10 bases from V and 0 from J, leaving 12 bases between them. Germline V gene sequence: CDR1 LNHDA, CDR2 SQIVND (reference sequence). This CDR3 region has 13 residues. For the CDR3, the DNA is TGTGCCACCATGACAGCTTCTAACTATGGCTACACCTTC. The encoded protein is CATMTASNYGYTF. The full variable domain, in which reference TRBV19 and TRBJ1-2 provide the parts outside the CDR3, is DGGITQSPKYLFRKEGQNVTLSCEQNLNHDAMYWYRQDPGQGLRLIYYSQIVNDFQKGDIAEGYSVSREKKESFPLTVTSAQKNPTAFYLCATMTASNYGYTFGSGTRLTVV.

Only one count was recorded for this clone. The chain uses TRBV7-9 and TRBJ2-3, with TRBD2 matching 13 bases. The length of the CDR3 is 18 residues. J gave up 3 bases and V 5 bases, and 11 bases lay outside the gene matches. Germline V gene data show CDR1 as SEHNR and CDR2 as FQNEAQ (reference sequence). The CDR3 loop reads CASSQTSGGARYTDTQYF. CDR3 nucleotides: TGTGCCAGCAGCCAAACTAGCGGGGGGGCAAGATATACAGATACGCAGTATTTT.

V is TRBV6-5 and J is TRBJ1-2; tentative D call: TRBD1 (6 bases). CDR1 and CDR2 (germline): MNHEY, SVGAGI. Between the trimmed V and J ends, which lost 5 bases and 4 bases, there was a span of 11 bases. CDR3 length: 13 residues. This CDR3 is CASSRGHLYGYTF. The CDR3 coding sequence is TGTGCCAGCAGTCGGGGACACCTCTATGGCTACACCTTC.

The count of this clone is one. The chain links TRBV27 to TRBJ1-5; 7 positions match TRBD1. Germline trimming cut 5 bases from V and 2 bases from J; bases unmatched to any gene: 3. The CDR3 is 14 residues long. The germline V gene has CDR1 MNHEY and CDR2 SMNVEV (reference sequence). DNA of the CDR3: TGTGCCAGCAGTCCCGGACAGGGCAATCAGCCCCAGCATTTT. Its protein product is CASSPGQGNQPQHF.

This clone was seen a single time. CDR3 in DNA: TGCAGCGTTGCAGCGGCGGGCTACAATGAGCAGTTCTTC. Its translation is CSVAAAGYNEQFF. This chain connects TRBV29-1 to TRBJ2-1, with D perhaps TRBD2 (5 bases). The V and J ends lost 4 bases and 3 bases respectively, with 10 bases between them. This CDR3 contains 13 residues. The germline CDR1 and CDR2 sequences are SQVTM and ANQGSEA.

The J gene is TRBJ2-1, the V gene TRBV6-5; 10 bases line up with TRBD1. The CDR3 length is 15 residues. Trimming cost V 6 bases and J 7 bases; bases outside gene matches: 9. Germline V gene sequence: CDR1 MNHEY, CDR2 SVGAGI. CDR3 DNA: TGTGCCAGCAGCCCCCGGGGGACAGGGGTAAATGAGCAGTTCTTC. Protein: CASSPRGTGVNEQFF.

This sequence joins TRBV3-1 (or the pseudogene TRBV3-2) and TRBJ2-3; TRBD2 agrees at 13 bases. This CDR3 contains 18 residues. In germline, CDR1 is LGHDT, CDR2 YNNKEL (reference sequence). The V segment lost 1 base and the J segment 0 bases; nucleotides outside the gene matches: 4. The CDR3 DNA reads TGTGCCAGCAGCCAAGCGACTAGCGGGGGGACTAGCACAGATACGCAGTATTTT. Translating it yields CASSQATSGGTSTDTQYF.

This chain uses TRBV7-9 with TRBJ1-1; D gene ambiguous. The CDR3 sequence is 13 residues long. Germline CDR1 SEHNR, CDR2 FQNEAQ (reference sequence). V lost 5 bases, J lost 8 bases, and 15 bases lay in between. CDR3 loop: CASSPDTSGEAFF. The CDR3 DNA is TGTGCCAGCAGCCCCGACACCAGCGGGGAAGCTTTCTTT.

The chain employs TRBV5-4 and TRBJ1-1; 10 bases match TRBD1. After removal of 2 bases from V and 1 base from J, the junction contained 5 bases not matched to a gene. CDR3 length equals 16 residues. Germline values: CDR1 SGHNT, CDR2 YYREEE (reference sequence). CDR3 amino acids: CASSLPGQGTNTEAFF. In DNA, the CDR3 is TGTGCCAGCAGCTTACCGGGACAGGGGACGAACACTGAAGCTTTCTTT.

The chain carries TRBV2 and TRBJ1-3, with 7 positions matching TRBD1. Trimming at V came to 0 bases and at J to 2 bases, leaving 4 bases not matched to a gene. Germline loops: CDR1 SNHLY, CDR2 FYNNEI. The length of the CDR3 is 16 residues. CDR3 protein: CASSEAGGKAGNTIYF. In nucleotides, the CDR3 is TGTGCCAGCAGTGAAGCAGGGGGCAAGGCTGGAAACACCATATATTTT.

V usage is TRBV19 and J usage is TRBJ1-4; maybe TRBD1 (5 bases). This CDR3 region has 14 residues. The germline V gene has CDR1 LNHDA and CDR2 SQIVND (reference sequence). V was clipped by 4 bases and J by 2 bases, with 8 bases between them. DNA of the CDR3: TGTGCCAGTAGTAGTCAGGGTACTAATGAAAAACTGTTTTTT. This encodes CASSSQGTNEKLFF.

V is TRBV18 and J is TRBJ2-5, with a weak D call TRBD1 (6 bases). Trimming left V 3 bases short and J 4 bases short, with 15 bases between. Germline V gene lookup returns CDR1 KGHSH and CDR2 LQKENI. This CDR3 has 15 residues. The chain's CDR3 is CASSPPRTVVETQYF. The CDR3 DNA sequence: TGTGCCAGCTCACCCCCCCGGACAGTGGTAGAGACCCAGTACTTC.

The chain employs TRBV10-3 and TRBJ2-1; TRBD1 aligns across 10 bases. The CDR3 is 15 amino acids. The V gene's germline CDR1 is ENHRY and CDR2 SYGVKD. J lost 9 bases, V lost 11 bases, and 16 bases had no gene match. Here the CDR3 reads CAVTTADRGRGEQFF. CDR3 bases: TGTGCCGTAACCACCGCAGACAGGGGGCGGGGTGAGCAGTTCTTC.

This rearrangement joins TRBV18 to TRBJ1-1; 7 positions match TRBD1. The V gene end was trimmed by 2 bases and the J gene end by 3 bases; junction bases not matched to a gene: 6. The germline gives CDR1 KGHSH, CDR2 LQKENI. The CDR3 length is 15 residues. CDR3 sequence reads: CASSPLTGVDTEAFF. The CDR3 nucleotides are TGTGCCAGCTCACCATTAACAGGGGTCGACACTGAAGCTTTCTTT.

This chain uses TRBV6-1 with TRBJ1-5; D is possibly TRBD1 (5 bases). The CDR3 consists of 13 residues. V lost 2 bases and J 7 bases, leaving 9 bases between the germline ends. Looked up from germline, CDR1 is MNHNS and CDR2 is SASEGT. The CDR3 is CASSEWGGQPQHF. CDR3 nucleotides: TGTGCCAGCAGTGAATGGGGGGGACAGCCCCAGCATTTT.

The chain has TRBV28 and TRBJ1-3, with D possibly TRBD1 on 6 matching bases. V lost 3 bases, J lost 0 bases, and 12 bases lay in between. This CDR3 has 16 amino acids. CDR1 is MDHEN, CDR2 SYDVKM, per germline. CDR3: CASSFQGPSSGNTIYF. The CDR3 bases are TGTGCCAGCAGTTTCCAGGGGCCGAGCTCTGGAAACACCATATATTTT.

The chain recombines TRBV7-2 with TRBJ1-2, with D possibly matching TRBD1 (6 bases). Germline V CDR1 and CDR2: SGHTA, FQGNSA. The germline V and J ends were trimmed by 5 bases and 0 bases, with 19 bases remaining between them. The CDR3 has 17 amino acids. Here the CDR3 reads CASSLYGTLRANYGYTF. In DNA, the CDR3 is TGTGCCAGCAGCCTCTACGGGACACTCAGAGCTAACTATGGCTACACCTTC.

The rearrangement joins TRBV7-9 to TRBJ1-1; 10 nucleotides agree with TRBD1. The J segment lost 4 bases and the V segment lost 5 bases, leaving 19 bases of the junction unmatched. The germline gives CDR1 SEHNR, CDR2 FQNEAQ (reference sequence). The CDR3 covers 19 residues. The chain's CDR3 is CASSPKPAGTGAVSTEAFF. Here the CDR3 DNA reads TGTGCCAGCAGCCCGAAGCCAGCCGGGACAGGGGCTGTAAGCACTGAAGCTTTCTTT.

The V and J genes are TRBV13 and TRBJ2-7, with TRBD1 matching over 7 bases. The CDR3 runs 13 residues. The V and J ends lost 5 bases and 4 bases, in that order; junction bases with no gene match: 5. The germline CDR1 and CDR2 sequences are PRHDT and FYEKMQ (reference sequence). In nucleotides, the CDR3 is TGTGCCAGCAGCGCGACAGGGAAGTACGAGCAGTACTTC. Protein sequence: CASSATGKYEQYF.